Given below is one T cell receptor (beta chain) in context. The specificity of this receptor is unknown. Qualities for individual bases were not recorded, and no much larger clone is one base off. Peripheral blood CD8+ and CD4+ T cells from healthy donors, Susac syndrome patients and multiple sclerosis patients were profiled using high-throughput TCR beta sequencing. Recently defined diagnostic criteria for definite or probable disease were met by the Susac syndrome patients. Bulk CD8+ and CD4+ T cells were purified by magnetic negative isolation, while CD8+ TEMRA cells were enriched using FACS. Blood was collected in EDTA tubes and processed within 24 hours, with PBMCs isolated through density gradient centrifugation. PBMCs intended for TCR sequencing were cryopreserved in liquid nitrogen and thawed later in a water bath at 37 degrees C. Purity of sorted or isolated CD4+, CD8+ and CD8+ TEMRA cells was at least 90%.

RNA was extracted using the RNeasy kit, and about 0.5 to 1 ug of the RNA was reverse transcribed with random hexamers. The immunoSEQ multiplex PCR assay, which covers 54 Vbeta and 13 Jbeta segments, was used to amplify TCR beta CDR3 regions. To correct PCR amplification bias, a synthetic template baseline was used for both primer optimization and computational correction. The paper's data handling went like this. Only productive sequences were kept, with reads annotated to V, D and J genes according to IMGT and analyzed in immunoSEQ Analyzer. Clonality was computed as one minus Shannon entropy normalized by log2 of the number of productive unique sequences. Public and private clones were assessed among the 100 most prevalent clones of each patient and control. A clone was defined as Susac-specific if it was absent from the healthy and MS cohorts, from about 1,100 published viral clones and from other ImmuneACCESS disease sequences. TCRdb passed the public sequencing reads through fastp at Q25 and MiXCR, retaining productive beta sequences. Records with the same CDR3 protein are collapsed into one entry carrying the most frequent genes and DNA. TCRdb's processing, not the study's, gives the V and J calls here. The sample table shows 200,000 to 250,000 distinct CDR3 sequences, and approximately 94% are seen once. The ten largest account for around 0.15% of the sample.

The data stem from a study of CD8 T cells in Susac syndrome (dated by TCRdb to about 2019). Regarding the study in general: Among the Susac syndrome patients who were sequenced, clinically active disease was present in more than five and clinical remission was observed in roughly eight. Susac syndrome patients were therapy-naive, on corticosteroids (some also receiving IVIg), or on IVIg alone at blood withdrawal. Repertoire sequencing was used to test whether CD8+ T cell activation and differentiation in Susac syndrome was antigen driven. The paper's findings and limits, for the study overall: The TCR sequencing and HLA analysis was acknowledged to have included a relatively small number of individuals. In patients with Susac syndrome, the CD4+ T cell repertoire showed no detectable clonal expansion.

Relative to germline, V is missing 4 bases and J is missing 5 bases, with 8 bases of the junction outside any gene match. CDR1 and CDR2, per the germline V gene (reference sequence), are MNHEY and SMNVEV. Including the terminal cysteine and phenylalanine, the CDR3 comprises 15 residues. Only CDR3 DNA remains: 45 bases, in frame from the first base. The chain joins TRBV27 to TRBJ1-2, with 9 bases aligning to TRBD1. The sequence was obtained from a human donor with Susac syndrome. The sequenced sample was CD4+ T cells from PBMCs. The CDR3 sequence is CASSSPGQGQYGYTF. The nucleotide sequence reads as follows: TGTGCCAGCAGTTCCCCGGGACAGGGTCAGTATGGCTACACCTTC.